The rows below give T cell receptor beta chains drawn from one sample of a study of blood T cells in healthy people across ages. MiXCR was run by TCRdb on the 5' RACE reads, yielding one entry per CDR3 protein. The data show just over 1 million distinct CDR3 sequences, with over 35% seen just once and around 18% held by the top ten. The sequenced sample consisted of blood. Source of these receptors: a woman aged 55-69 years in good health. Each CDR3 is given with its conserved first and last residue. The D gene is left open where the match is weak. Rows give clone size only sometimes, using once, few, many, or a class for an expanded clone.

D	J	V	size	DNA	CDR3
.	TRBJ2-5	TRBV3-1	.	TGTGCCAGCAGCCAAGATGAGGCGGACTATTACAATGAGCAGTACTTC	CASSQDEADYYNEQYF
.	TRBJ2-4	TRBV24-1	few	TGTGCCACCAGTGATTCTCCGGGAAGACTAGCCAAAAACATTCAGTACTTC	CATSDSPGRLAKNIQYF
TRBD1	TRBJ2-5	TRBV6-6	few	TGTGCCAGCAGTTACTCGACAGGGCGGAATGAGCAGTACTTC	CASSYSTGRNEQYF
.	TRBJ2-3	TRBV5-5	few	TGTGCCAGCAGCCCTCCCCTACCGACAGCAGCCACAGATACGCAGTATTTT	CASSPPLPTAATDTQYF
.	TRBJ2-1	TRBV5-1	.	TGCGCCGGCAGCTCTCTAGCAGCCTCCTACAATGAGCAGTTCTTC	CAGSSLAASYNEQFF
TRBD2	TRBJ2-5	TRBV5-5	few	TGTGCCAGCAGCATACTAGCGAGAGCCGTCGAGACCCAGTACTTC	CASSILARAVETQYF
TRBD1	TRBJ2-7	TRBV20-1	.	TGCAGTGCTACGGACAGGGTAATTGAGCAGTACTTC	CSATDRVIEQYF
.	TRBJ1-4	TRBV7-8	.	TGTGCCAGCAGCTCCAGAAGACAGAGTAATGAAAAACTGTTTTTT	CASSSRRQSNEKLFF
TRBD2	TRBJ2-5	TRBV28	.	TGTGCCAGCAGCTCAAGCGGGAGATACCAAGAGACCCAGTACTTC	CASSSSGRYQETQYF
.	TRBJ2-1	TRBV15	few	TGTGCCACCAGCAGAGATAGGCGGTATAATGAGCAGTTCTTC	CATSRDRRYNEQFF
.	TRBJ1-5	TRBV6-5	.	TGTGCCACACGGGACGGCCTCAATCAGCCCCAGCATTTT	CATRDGLNQPQHF
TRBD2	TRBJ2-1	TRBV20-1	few	TGCAGTGCTAGAGGAATCCCGGGACTAGCCCCAAATGAGCAGTTCTTC	CSARGIPGLAPNEQFF
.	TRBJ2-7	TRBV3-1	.	TGTGCCAGCAGCCAAGGGATTCTAGTGGGAGACGAGCAGTACTTC	CASSQGILVGDEQYF
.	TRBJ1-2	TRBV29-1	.	TGCAGCGTTGATTCAGGGCGAGGCTACACCTTC	CSVDSGRGYTF
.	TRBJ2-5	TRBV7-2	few	TGTGCCAGCAGCTTACGATCAAGGGAGGAGACCCAGTACTTC	CASSLRSREETQYF
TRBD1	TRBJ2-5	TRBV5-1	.	TGCGCCAGCAGCTTTTCACAGGGGTTAGGCAATGAGCAGTACTTC	CASSFSQGLGNEQYF
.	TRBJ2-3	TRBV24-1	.	TGTGCCACCAGTGATCCTAAGACAGGGAGGGCAGATACGCAGTATTTT	CATSDPKTGRADTQYF
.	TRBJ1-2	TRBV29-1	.	TGCAGCGTTGAATCGGGGTTTAGGAGTGGCTACACCTTC	CSVESGFRSGYTF
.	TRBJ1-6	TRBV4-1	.	TGCGCCAGCAGCCAAGAAAGGGGGACGCACCGGACATTAGATTCACCCCTCCACTTT	CASSQERGTHRTLDSPLHF
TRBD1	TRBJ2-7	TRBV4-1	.	TGCGCCAGCAGTCCCCGGGACAGGGGGCAGTACGAGCAGTACTTC	CASSPRDRGQYEQYF
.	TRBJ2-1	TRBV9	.	TGTGCCAGCAGCGTACCCCGTCAGGGTGAGCAGTTCTTC	CASSVPRQGEQFF
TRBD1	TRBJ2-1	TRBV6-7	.	TGTGCCAGCAGTTACTTTGACAGGGGATACAATGAGCAGTTCTTC	CASSYFDRGYNEQFF
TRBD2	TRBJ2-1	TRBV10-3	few	TGTGCCATCACTCCAGCGGGAGGGTGGAATGAGCAGTTCTTC	CAITPAGGWNEQFF
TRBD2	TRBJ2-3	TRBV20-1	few	TGCAGTGCTATCGGGGGGGAAACTAGCACAGATACGCAGTATTTT	CSAIGGETSTDTQYF
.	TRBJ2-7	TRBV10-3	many	TGTGCCATCAGTGCCGACCGGCCTTACGAGCAGTACTTC	CAISADRPYEQYF
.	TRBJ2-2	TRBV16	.	TGTGCCAGCAGCCCCCTGGGACGGAACACCGGGGAGCTGTTTTTT	CASSPLGRNTGELFF
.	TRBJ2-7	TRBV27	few	TGTGCCAGCAGTTTATCTCGCGGAGTCACGGTCTACGAGCAGTACTTC	CASSLSRGVTVYEQYF
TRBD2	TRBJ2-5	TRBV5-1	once	TGCGCCAGCAGCTTGGGCGGGAGTCGGGAGACCCAGTACTTC	CASSLGGSRETQYF
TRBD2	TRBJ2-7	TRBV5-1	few	TGCGCCAGCAGCTTGATTAGCGGGAGCCCCTACGAGCAGTACTTC	CASSLISGSPYEQYF
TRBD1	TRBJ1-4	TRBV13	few	TGTGCCAGCAGCGCCTCGGACAGGAAAGCAACTAATGAAAAACTGTTTTTT	CASSASDRKATNEKLFF
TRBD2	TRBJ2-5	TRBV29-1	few	TGCAGCGTTGTATTGGCTAGCGGGTACCAAGAGACCCAGTACTTC	CSVVLASGYQETQYF
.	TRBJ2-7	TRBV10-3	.	TGTGCCATCAGTGAAGTAGCGGCGATTTCCTACGAGCAGTACTTC	CAISEVAAISYEQYF
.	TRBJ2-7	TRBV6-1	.	TGTGCCACCGTTTATCGGACGGGAAGCTCCTACGAGCAGTACTTC	CATVYRTGSSYEQYF
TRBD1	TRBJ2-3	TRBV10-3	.	TGTGCCATCAGTGAGTCCAGGACAGGGAGCGGTGCTAGCACAGATACGCAGTATTTT	CAISESRTGSGASTDTQYF
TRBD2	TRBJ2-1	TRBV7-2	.	TGTGCCAGCAGCTTAGTCGGGAGGGTCTACAATGAGCAGTTCTTC	CASSLVGRVYNEQFF
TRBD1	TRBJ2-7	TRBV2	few	TGTGCCAGCAGCAGCTTGGACAGGGCCCCCTACGAGCAGTACTTC	CASSSLDRAPYEQYF
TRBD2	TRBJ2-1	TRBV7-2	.	TGTGCCAGCAGCCGAGGGGGACTAGCCAATGAGCAGTTCTTC	CASSRGGLANEQFF
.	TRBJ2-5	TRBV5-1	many	TGCGCCAGCAGCTTGGAGGGACAAGAGACCCAGTACTTC	CASSLEGQETQYF
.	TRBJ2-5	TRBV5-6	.	TGTGCCGGGGGGGCAACGGGAGTGGAGACCCAGTACTTC	CAGGATGVETQYF
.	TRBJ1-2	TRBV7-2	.	TGTGCCAGCAGGTCCAGTCGGCAGAACTATGGCTACACCTTC	CASRSSRQNYGYTF
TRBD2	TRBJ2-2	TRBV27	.	TGTGCCAGCAGTCTCGTGGTAGCGGGAGCGGGCGGGGAGCTGTTTTTT	CASSLVVAGAGGELFF
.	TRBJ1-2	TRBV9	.	TGTGCCAGCAGCGTAGAACCTCAGGAGGGAGGGACTATTGGCTACACCTTC	CASSVEPQEGGTIGYTF
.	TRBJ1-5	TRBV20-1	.	TGCAGTGCCAGGTCCGGGACATCCCCCCAGCCCCAGCATTTT	CSARSGTSPQPQHF
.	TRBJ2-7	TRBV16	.	TGTGCCAGCAGCCAATCGTCCCCGTACGAGCAGTACTTC	CASSQSSPYEQYF
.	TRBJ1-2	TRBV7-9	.	TGTGCCAGCAGCTCTTTCGGGGTCGGCGGCTACACCTTC	CASSSFGVGGYTF
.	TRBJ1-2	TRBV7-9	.	TGTGCCAGCAGCTTCGACTCAACTATCGGTGGCTACACCTTC	CASSFDSTIGGYTF
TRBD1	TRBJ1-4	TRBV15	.	TGTGCCACCAGCAGAGGTGGGACAGGGAATGAAAAACTGTTTTTT	CATSRGGTGNEKLFF
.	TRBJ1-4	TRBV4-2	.	TGTGCCAGCACCAGGGCAACAGGAAATGAAAAACTGTTTTTT	CASTRATGNEKLFF
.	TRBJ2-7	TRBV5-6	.	TGTGCCAGCAGCCATCCCGGTGGGGCAAGCTCCTACGAGCAGTACTTC	CASSHPGGASSYEQYF
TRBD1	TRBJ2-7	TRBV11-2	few	TGTGCCAGCAGTTATTACACAGGGGGCTACGAGCAGTACTTC	CASSYYTGGYEQYF
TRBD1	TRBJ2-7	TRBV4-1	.	TGCGCCAGCAGCCCATCCCGGACAGGCTCCTACGAGCAGTACTTC	CASSPSRTGSYEQYF
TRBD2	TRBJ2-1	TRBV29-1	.	TGCAGCGCCAGGACTAGAGTCGCAGCCGAGCAGTTCTTC	CSARTRVAAEQFF
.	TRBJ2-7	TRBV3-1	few	TGTGCCAGCAGCCACTACGGCAGGGCTTACGAGCAGTACTTC	CASSHYGRAYEQYF